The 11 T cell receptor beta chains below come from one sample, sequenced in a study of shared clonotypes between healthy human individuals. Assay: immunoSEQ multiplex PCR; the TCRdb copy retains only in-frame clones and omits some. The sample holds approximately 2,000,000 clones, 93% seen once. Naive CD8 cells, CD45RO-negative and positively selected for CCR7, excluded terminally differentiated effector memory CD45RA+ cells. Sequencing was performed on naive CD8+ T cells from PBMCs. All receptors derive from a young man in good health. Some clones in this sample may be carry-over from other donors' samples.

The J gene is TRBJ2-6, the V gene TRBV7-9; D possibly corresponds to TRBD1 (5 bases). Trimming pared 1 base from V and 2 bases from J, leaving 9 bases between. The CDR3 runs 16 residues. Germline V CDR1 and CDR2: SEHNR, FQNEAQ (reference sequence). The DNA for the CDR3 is TGTGCCAGCAGCTTAGGATGGGGCACTGGGGCCAACGTCCTGACTTTC. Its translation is CASSLGWGTGANVLTF.

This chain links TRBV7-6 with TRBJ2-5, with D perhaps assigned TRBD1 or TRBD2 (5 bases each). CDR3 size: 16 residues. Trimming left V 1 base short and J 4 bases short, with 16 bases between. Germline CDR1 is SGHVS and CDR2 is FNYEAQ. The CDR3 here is CASSLGEGLRVETQYF. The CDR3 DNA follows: TGTGCCAGCAGCTTAGGAGAGGGTCTCAGGGTAGAGACCCAGTACTTC.

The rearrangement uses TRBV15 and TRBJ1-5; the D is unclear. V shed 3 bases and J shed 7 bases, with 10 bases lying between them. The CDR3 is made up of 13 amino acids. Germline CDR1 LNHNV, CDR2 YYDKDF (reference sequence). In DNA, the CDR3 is TGTGCCACCAGCAGCGGGGAACACCAGCCCCAGCATTTT. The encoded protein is CATSSGEHQPQHF.

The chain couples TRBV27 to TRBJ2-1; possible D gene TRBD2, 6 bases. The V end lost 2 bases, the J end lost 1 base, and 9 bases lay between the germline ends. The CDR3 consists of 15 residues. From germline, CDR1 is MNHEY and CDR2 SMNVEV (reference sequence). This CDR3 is CASSLVAGSYNEQFF. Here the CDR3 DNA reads TGTGCCAGCAGTTTAGTGGCGGGGTCCTACAATGAGCAGTTCTTC.

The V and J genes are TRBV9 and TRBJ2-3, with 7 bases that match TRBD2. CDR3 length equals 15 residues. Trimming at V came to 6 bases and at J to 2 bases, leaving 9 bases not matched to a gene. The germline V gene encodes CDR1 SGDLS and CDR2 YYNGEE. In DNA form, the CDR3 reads TGTGCCAGCAACTTGGGGGGGAGACTCACAGATACGCAGTATTTT. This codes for CASNLGGRLTDTQYF.

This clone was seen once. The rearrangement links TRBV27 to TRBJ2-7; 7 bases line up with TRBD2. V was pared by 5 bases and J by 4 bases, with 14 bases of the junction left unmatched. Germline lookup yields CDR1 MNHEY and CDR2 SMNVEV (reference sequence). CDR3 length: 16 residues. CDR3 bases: TGTGCCAGCAGTCAGGGAGCGGGAAGCCCCGCTTACGAGCAGTACTTC. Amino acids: CASSQGAGSPAYEQYF.

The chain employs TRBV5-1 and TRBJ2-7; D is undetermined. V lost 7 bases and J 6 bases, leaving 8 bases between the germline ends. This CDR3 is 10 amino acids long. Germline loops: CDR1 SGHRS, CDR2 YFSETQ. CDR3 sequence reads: CASGFSEQYF. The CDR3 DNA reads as TGCGCCAGCGGATTTAGCGAGCAGTACTTC.

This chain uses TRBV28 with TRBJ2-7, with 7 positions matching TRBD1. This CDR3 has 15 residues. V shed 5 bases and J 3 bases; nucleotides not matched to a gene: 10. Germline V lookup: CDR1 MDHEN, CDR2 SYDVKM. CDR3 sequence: CASSATGRGFYEQYF. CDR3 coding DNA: TGTGCCAGCAGTGCGACAGGGCGAGGTTTCTACGAGCAGTACTTC.

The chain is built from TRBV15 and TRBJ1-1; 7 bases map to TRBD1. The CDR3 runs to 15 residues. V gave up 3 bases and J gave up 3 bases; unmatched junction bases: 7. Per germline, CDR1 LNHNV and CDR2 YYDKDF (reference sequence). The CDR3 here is CATSRNRGRDTEAFF. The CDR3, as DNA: TGTGCCACCAGCAGGAACAGGGGAAGGGACACTGAAGCTTTCTTT.

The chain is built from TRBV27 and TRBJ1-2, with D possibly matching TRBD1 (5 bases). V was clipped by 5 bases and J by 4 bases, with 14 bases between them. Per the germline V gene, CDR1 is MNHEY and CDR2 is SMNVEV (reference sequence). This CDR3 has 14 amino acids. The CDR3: CASSPLWGGYGYTF. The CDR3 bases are TGTGCCAGCAGTCCACTGTGGGGGGGCTATGGCTACACCTTC.

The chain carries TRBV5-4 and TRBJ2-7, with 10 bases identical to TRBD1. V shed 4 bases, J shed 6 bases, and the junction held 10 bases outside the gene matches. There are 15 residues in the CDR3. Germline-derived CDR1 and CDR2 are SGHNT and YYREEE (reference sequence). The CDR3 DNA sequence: TGTGCCAGCAGCCCGAGTCCCGGGACAGGGGTCGAGCAGTACTTC. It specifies CASSPSPGTGVEQYF.